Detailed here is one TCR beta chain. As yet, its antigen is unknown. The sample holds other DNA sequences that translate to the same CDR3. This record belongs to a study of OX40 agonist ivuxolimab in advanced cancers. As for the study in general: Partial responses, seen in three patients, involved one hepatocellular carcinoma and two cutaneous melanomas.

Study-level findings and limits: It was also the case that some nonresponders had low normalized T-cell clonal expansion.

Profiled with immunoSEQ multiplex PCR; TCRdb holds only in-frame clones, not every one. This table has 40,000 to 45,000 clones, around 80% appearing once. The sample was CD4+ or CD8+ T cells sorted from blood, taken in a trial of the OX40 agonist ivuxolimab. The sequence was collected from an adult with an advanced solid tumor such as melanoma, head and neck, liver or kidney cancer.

This CDR3 reads CASSQDRNTEAFF. CDR3 in DNA: TGCGCCAGCAGCCAAGATAGGAACACTGAAGCTTTCTTT. The chain employs TRBV4-3 and TRBJ1-1; D is uncertain. The germline V gene has CDR1 LGHNA and CDR2 YSLEER. The CDR3 loop spans 13 amino acids. V was shortened by 0 bases and J by 1 base, with 3 bases between the two germline ends.